Shown below are 20 T cell receptor beta chains from a single sample sequenced in a study of monozygotic twins with inflammatory bowel disease. Using the 5' RACE reads, TCRdb records one entry per CDR3 protein without DNA. With about 380,000 distinct CDR3 sequences in the sample, the ten largest clones hold 2.6%. The sequencing sample was made of blood. The receptors come from a human donor with ulcerative colitis or Crohn's disease, or a healthy co-twin of an affected twin (not recorded which).

The chain uses TRBV28 and TRBJ2-7. CDR1 and CDR2 (germline): MDHEN, SYDVKM. The CDR3 loop spans 11 amino acids. CDR3 residues: CATRLNYEQYF.

The chain has TRBV6-5 and TRBJ2-2; the TCRdb D gene call, TRBD1, has no DNA to confirm it. The CDR3 loop spans 15 amino acids. Germline CDR1 is MNHEY and CDR2 is SVGAGI. CDR3 region: CASSYETGRTGELFF.

This chain connects TRBV7-3 to TRBJ2-1; TCRdb's D call, TRBD1, is unchecked because there is no DNA. Per the germline V gene, CDR1 is SGHTA and CDR2 is FQGTGA. The CDR3 spans 13 residues. CDR3 in amino acids: CASSLYRSNEQFF.

The chain recombines TRBV30 with TRBJ1-4; the D gene TCRdb calls, TRBD1, cannot be checked with no DNA. Germline V gene sequence: CDR1 GTSNPN, CDR2 SVGIG (reference sequence). The CDR3 length is 15 residues. Here the CDR3 reads CAWTRDGATNEKLFF.

This chain uses TRBV6-5 with TRBJ2-5; the TRBD1 assignment by TCRdb is unverifiable without DNA. CDR3 length: 16 residues. Germline V gene sequence: CDR1 MNHEY, CDR2 SVGAGI. This CDR3 reads CASSYGSGGVGETQYF.

The rearrangement links TRBV19 to TRBJ2-1; the TCRdb call, TRBD1, lacks DNA for checking. CDR3 size: 13 residues. Germline loops: CDR1 LNHDA, CDR2 SQIVND (reference sequence). This CDR3 reads CASSPRQGDEQFF.

CDR3 region: CASSQGEGSHYEQYF. The V and J genes are TRBV4-3 and TRBJ2-7; as DNA is missing, the TRBD2 call by TCRdb cannot be tested. Germline lookup yields CDR1 LGHNA and CDR2 YSLEER. The CDR3 contains 15 residues.

The V gene is TRBV12-3 or TRBV12-4, the J gene TRBJ2-7; TCRdb designates TRBD1, a call that cannot be tested without DNA. CDR3 length: 15 amino acids. CDR3 amino acids: CASSYRQGSTYEQYF.

The chain joins TRBV12-5 to TRBJ1-2; with no DNA, the TCRdb D assignment of TRBD1 cannot be verified. CDR3 length: 13 amino acids. Germline CDR1 and CDR2: LGHNT and FRNRAP. This chain's CDR3 is CASGFGQGAGYTF.

The rearrangement uses TRBV7-2 and TRBJ2-5; as DNA is missing, the TRBD1 call by TCRdb cannot be tested. Germline V CDR1 and CDR2: SGHTA, FQGNSA. This CDR3 comprises 15 residues. The CDR3 is CASSLTGLKSETQYF.

The chain is built from TRBV5-1 and TRBJ1-2; absent DNA, TCRdb's TRBD1 call cannot be checked. The CDR3 covers 15 residues. Per the germline V gene, CDR1 is SGHRS and CDR2 is YFSETQ. The CDR3: CASSDSTGGSYGYTF.

This rearrangement joins TRBV2 to TRBJ1-6; with no DNA, the TCRdb D assignment of TRBD1 cannot be verified. The CDR3 runs to 15 residues. The germline V gene encodes CDR1 SNHLY and CDR2 FYNNEI. This chain's CDR3 is CASSPGTGRNSPLHF.

The V call is TRBV6-1, the J call TRBJ2-5; absent DNA, TCRdb's TRBD2 call cannot be checked. CDR3 length: 15 amino acids. Germline V gene data show CDR1 as MNHNS and CDR2 as SASEGT. CDR3 loop: CASRTTGGGQETQYF.

The rearrangement uses TRBV20-1 and TRBJ2-3. Looked up from germline, CDR1 is DFQATT and CDR2 is SNEGSKA (reference sequence). The CDR3 is 15 residues long. The CDR3: CSAVLYGHRTDTQYF.

The V gene is TRBV5-5, the J gene TRBJ2-2; checking the TCRdb D call of TRBD1 is not possible without DNA. CDR1 SGHKS and CDR2 YYEKEE come from the germline V gene (reference sequence). The CDR3 is 16 amino acids. The CDR3 loop reads CASSLEGRGLTGELFF.

The J gene is TRBJ1-6, the V gene TRBV28; the TRBD1 assignment by TCRdb is unverifiable without DNA. Germline V lookup: CDR1 MDHEN, CDR2 SYDVKM. There are 14 residues in the CDR3. The CDR3 reads CASSSGTGHSPLHF.

This rearrangement joins TRBV20-1 to TRBJ1-5. The length of the CDR3 is 16 residues. Germline CDR1 is DFQATT and CDR2 is SNEGSKA (reference sequence). The CDR3 is CSARTQRGLSNQPQHF.

This rearrangement joins TRBV12-3 or TRBV12-4 to TRBJ2-2; there is no DNA to check the TCRdb D call of TRBD2. The CDR3 consists of 15 residues. CDR3 protein: CASSLGGTGTGELFF.

The chain joins TRBV24-1 to TRBJ2-1. The CDR3 consists of 13 residues. Germline-derived CDR1 and CDR2 are KGHDR and SFDVKD. CDR3 loop: CATSDYGEGEQFF.

V is TRBV20-1 and J is TRBJ1-1; TCRdb outputs TRBD1, but without DNA this stays unchecked. The germline V gene encodes CDR1 DFQATT and CDR2 SNEGSKA (reference sequence). This CDR3 contains 14 residues. CDR3: CSATPGSMNTEAFF.